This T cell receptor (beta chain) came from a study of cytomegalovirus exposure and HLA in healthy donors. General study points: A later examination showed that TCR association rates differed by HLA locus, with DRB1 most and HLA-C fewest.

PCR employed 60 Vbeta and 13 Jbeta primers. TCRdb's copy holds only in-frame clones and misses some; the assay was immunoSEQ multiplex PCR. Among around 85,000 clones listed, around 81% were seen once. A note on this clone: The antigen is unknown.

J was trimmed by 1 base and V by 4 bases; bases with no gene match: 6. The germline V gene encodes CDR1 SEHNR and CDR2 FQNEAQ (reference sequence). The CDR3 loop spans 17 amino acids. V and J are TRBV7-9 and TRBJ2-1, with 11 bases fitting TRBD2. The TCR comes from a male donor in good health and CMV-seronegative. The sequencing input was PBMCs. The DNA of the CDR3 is TGTGCCAGCAGCTCCGCGACTAGCGGGGCATCCTACAATGAGCAGTTCTTC. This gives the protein CASSSATSGASYNEQFF.